This TCR beta chain was found in a study of T cell responses to AZD1222 COVID-19 vaccine. Between the trimmed V and J ends, which lost 6 bases and 0 bases, there was a span of 8 bases. The CDR3 sequence is 14 residues long. The V gene's germline CDR1 is MRHNA and CDR2 SNTAGT. Profiling relied on immunoSEQ multiplex PCR, and the TCRdb table lists in-frame clones only, not all of them. In the table there are about 120,000 clones, roughly nine tenths of which are singletons. This chain connects TRBV6-4 to TRBJ2-2; D gene uncertain. Sequencing was performed on peripheral blood, taken 28 days after the second AZD1222 dose. This clonotype originated in an adult who received the AZD1222 COVID-19 vaccine. The CDR3: CASRSDANTGELFF. In DNA, the CDR3 is TGTGCCAGCAGATCGGATGCGAACACCGGGGAGCTGTTTTTT.